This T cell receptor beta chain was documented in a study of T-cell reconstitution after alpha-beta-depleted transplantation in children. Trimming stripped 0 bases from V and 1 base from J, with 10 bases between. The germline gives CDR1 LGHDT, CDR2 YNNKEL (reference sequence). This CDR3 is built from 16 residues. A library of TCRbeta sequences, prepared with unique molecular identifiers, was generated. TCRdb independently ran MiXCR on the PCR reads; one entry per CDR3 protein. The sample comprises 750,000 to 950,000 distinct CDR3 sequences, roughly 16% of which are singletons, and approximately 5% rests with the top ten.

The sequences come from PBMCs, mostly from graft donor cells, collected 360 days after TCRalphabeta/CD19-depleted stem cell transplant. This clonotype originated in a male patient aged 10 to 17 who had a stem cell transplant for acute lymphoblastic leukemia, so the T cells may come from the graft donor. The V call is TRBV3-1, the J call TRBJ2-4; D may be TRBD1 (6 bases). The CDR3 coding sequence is TGTGCCAGCAGCCAAGAGGGGGCCGTGGCCAAAAACATTCAGTACTTC. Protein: CASSQEGAVAKNIQYF.